This passage covers 27 T cell receptor beta chains from one sample sequenced in a study of cytomegalovirus exposure and HLA in healthy donors. 60 Vbeta and 13 Jbeta primers were used in PCR. The method was immunoSEQ multiplex PCR; TCRdb's version includes in-frame clones alone and lacks a portion of them. The data contain tens of thousands of clones, 70% to 80% of them singletons. The sequencing sample was made of PBMCs. The receptor source for this set is a woman aged 35 to 49 in good health and CMV-seropositive.

The V gene is TRBV15, the J gene TRBJ2-3; D is undetermined. V was pared by 2 bases and J by 6 bases, with 3 bases between. The CDR3 has 11 residues. CDR1 is LNHNV, CDR2 YYDKDF, per germline (reference sequence). CDR3 residues: CATSRTDTQYF. DNA of the CDR3: TGTGCCACCAGCAGAACTGATACGCAGTATTTT.

V is TRBV7-8 and J is TRBJ2-7; possible D gene TRBD1, 5 bases. CDR3 size: 14 residues. The germline V gene has CDR1 SGHVS and CDR2 FQNEAQ. Trimming shortened V by 5 bases and J by 1 base, and 12 bases separated the two germline ends. In DNA form, the CDR3 reads TGTGCCAGCAGCCATCGGACACCTTCCTACGAGCAGTACTTC. As protein: CASSHRTPSYEQYF. Combining the CDR3 with reference TRBV7-8 and TRBJ2-7 gives the whole variable domain GAGVSQSPRYKVAKRGQDVALRCDPISGHVSLFWYQQALGQGPEFLTYFQNEAQLDKSGLPSDRFFAERPEGSVSTLKIQRTQQEDSAVYLCASSHRTPSYEQYFGPGTRLTVT.

V usage is TRBV10-3 and J usage is TRBJ2-1; TRBD2 aligns across 9 bases. This CDR3 has 16 amino acids. V lost 7 bases, J lost 2 bases, and 9 bases stayed unmatched. CDR1 ENHRY and CDR2 SYGVKD come from the germline V gene. CDR3 region: CAINPSGEGAYNEQFF. The CDR3 nucleotides read TGTGCCATCAATCCTAGCGGGGAAGGTGCCTACAATGAGCAGTTCTTC.

The CDR3 bases are TGTGCCAGCAGCGAGGCACGCTATGGCTACACCTTC. Amino acids: CASSEARYGYTF. J is TRBJ1-2 and V is TRBV6-1, with D hard to call. Trimming pared 6 bases from V and 4 bases from J, leaving 9 bases between. This CDR3 has 12 residues. The V gene's germline CDR1 is MNHNS and CDR2 SASEGT.

The chain couples TRBV5-1 to TRBJ2-5; the D gene is possibly TRBD1 (5 bases). The germline V gene has CDR1 SGHRS and CDR2 YFSETQ. The CDR3 spans 13 residues. Trimming took off 1 base at V and 2 bases at J, with 6 bases between the two ends. CDR3 loop: CASSLYRQETQYF. In DNA form, the CDR3 reads TGCGCCAGCAGCTTGTACAGGCAAGAGACCCAGTACTTC.

The rearrangement uses TRBV5-4 and TRBJ2-1; perhaps TRBD1 as D (6 bases). The CDR3 consists of 13 residues. In germline, CDR1 is SGHNT, CDR2 YYREEE (reference sequence). V was shortened by 4 bases and J by 8 bases, with 13 bases between the two germline ends. The chain's CDR3 is CASSPWAGDEQFF. The CDR3 nucleotides are TGTGCCAGCAGCCCGTGGGCAGGGGATGAGCAGTTCTTC.

The rearrangement uses TRBV9 and TRBJ1-1; D ambiguous. Trimming removed 2 bases at V and 4 bases at J, with 9 bases between. Looked up from germline, CDR1 is SGDLS and CDR2 is YYNGEE. The CDR3 runs 13 residues. The CDR3: CASSVTTGTEAFF. DNA of the CDR3: TGTGCCAGCAGCGTCACCACGGGCACTGAAGCTTTCTTT.

V gene TRBV28 combines with J gene TRBJ2-5, with D perhaps matching TRBD2 (5 bases). Deletions cut 5 bases from V and 3 bases from J, with 10 bases between. Germline V gene data show CDR1 as MDHEN and CDR2 as SYDVKM. There are 13 residues in the CDR3. CDR3 coding DNA: TGTGCCAGCAGTGAGGCTAGCAAAGAGACCCAGTACTTC. Encoded protein: CASSEASKETQYF.

This rearrangement joins TRBV4-3 to TRBJ2-1; 8 bases are shared with TRBD2. Germline loops: CDR1 LGHNA, CDR2 YSLEER. The V and J ends lost 0 bases and 7 bases, in that order; junction bases with no gene match: 8. This CDR3 comprises 16 residues. The CDR3 sequence is CASSQDHRGGSNEQFF. In nucleotides, the CDR3 is TGCGCCAGCAGCCAAGATCACCGGGGGGGGTCTAATGAGCAGTTCTTC.

The chain joins TRBV5-6 to TRBJ2-1; 8 bases agree with TRBD1. Germline CDR1 and CDR2: SGHDT and YYEEEE. V shed 0 bases, J shed 6 bases, and the junction held 5 bases outside the gene matches. CDR3 size: 15 residues. CDR3: CASSLGTGGFNEQFF. The CDR3 nucleotides read TGTGCCAGCAGCTTGGGAACAGGGGGATTCAATGAGCAGTTCTTC.

This chain links TRBV2 with TRBJ2-7, with 10 bases aligning to TRBD2. J lost 0 bases, V lost 4 bases, and 12 bases had no gene match. The germline V gene encodes CDR1 SNHLY and CDR2 FYNNEI. The CDR3 contains 18 residues. The chain's CDR3 is CASSGALAGAKDSYEQYF. The CDR3 coding sequence is TGTGCCAGCAGTGGCGCGCTAGCGGGGGCCAAGGACTCCTACGAGCAGTACTTC.

The chain carries TRBV18 and TRBJ1-1; 7 bases match TRBD1. V lost 4 bases to trimming and J lost 1 base; unmatched junction nucleotides: 9. The CDR3 is made up of 16 amino acids. Germline V gives CDR1 KGHSH, CDR2 LQKENI. The CDR3 sequence is CASSHLDRTTNTEAFF. For the CDR3, the DNA is TGTGCCAGCTCACACTTGGACAGGACCACGAACACTGAAGCTTTCTTT.

The chain joins TRBV7-3 to TRBJ1-1; 7 bases are a match to TRBD1. This CDR3 comprises 15 residues. J was trimmed by 0 bases and V by 4 bases; bases with no gene match: 5. Per germline, CDR1 SGHTA and CDR2 FQGTGA. The CDR3: CASSSRQGMNTEAFF. The CDR3 DNA sequence: TGTGCCAGCAGCTCAAGACAGGGCATGAACACTGAAGCTTTCTTT.

CDR3 sequence: CASSPIRGQGWTEAFF. In DNA, the CDR3 is TGTGCCAGCAGCCCCATCCGGGGACAGGGGTGGACTGAAGCTTTCTTT. The chain has TRBV11-2 and TRBJ1-1, with 10 bases aligning to TRBD1. The CDR3 is 16 amino acids. Looked up from germline, CDR1 is SGHAT and CDR2 is FQNNGV. Losses at the gene ends were 5 bases for V and 5 bases for J; bases not matched to a gene: 11.

The rearrangement uses TRBV7-9 and TRBJ2-6; no clear D. The CDR3 runs to 15 residues. The germline CDR1 and CDR2 sequences are SEHNR and FQNEAQ (reference sequence). The V gene lost 5 bases and the J gene lost 1 base, with 9 bases spanning the gap. The chain's CDR3 is CASSVPRSGANVLTF. CDR3 nucleotides: TGTGCCAGCAGCGTCCCCCGTTCTGGGGCCAACGTCCTGACTTTC.

The chain combines TRBV5-4 with TRBJ1-2; D may be TRBD1 (6 bases). CDR1 is SGHNT, CDR2 YYREEE, per germline (reference sequence). Trimming removed 1 base from V and 5 bases from J, with 9 bases in between. The CDR3 sequence is 13 residues long. CDR3 amino acids: CASSLRGQYGYTF. CDR3 coding DNA: TGTGCCAGCAGCTTGAGAGGACAGTATGGCTACACCTTC.

The J gene is TRBJ2-5, the V gene TRBV6-5; D is undetermined. The CDR3 has 16 residues. Germline assignment: CDR1 MNHEY and CDR2 SVGAGI. V shed 0 bases and J shed 4 bases, with 15 bases lying between them. The CDR3 is CASSYSRPRGAETQYF. CDR3 nucleotide sequence: TGTGCCAGCAGTTACTCGAGGCCCCGAGGCGCAGAGACCCAGTACTTC.

This rearrangement joins TRBV28 to TRBJ2-3, with TRBD2 as a possible D gene (6 bases). The CDR3 is made up of 15 amino acids. Trimming took 6 bases from V and 2 from J, leaving 15 bases between them. Germline values: CDR1 MDHEN, CDR2 SYDVKM. The CDR3 here is CASSPRRDSTDTQYF. Here the CDR3 DNA reads TGTGCCAGCAGCCCGCGGAGGGACTCCACAGATACGCAGTATTTT.

This clone was seen only a few times. The rearrangement joins TRBV9 to TRBJ2-1, with TRBD1 identical over 8 bases. Germline CDR1 and CDR2: SGDLS and YYNGEE. The V and J ends lost 4 bases and 9 bases, in that order; junction bases with no gene match: 12. The CDR3 has 15 amino acids. The CDR3 DNA sequence: TGTGCCAGCAGCTCGAGCCAGGGGGCAGTTGGTGAGCAGTTCTTC. Its translation: CASSSSQGAVGEQFF.

This chain links TRBV7-2 with TRBJ1-1, with unresolved D. Trimming removed 1 base from V and 3 bases from J, with 15 bases in between. Germline-derived CDR1 and CDR2 are SGHTA and FQGNSA. CDR3 size: 16 residues. The CDR3 protein is CASSLVSGVEDTEAFF. The CDR3 DNA reads TGTGCCAGCAGCTTAGTTAGCGGGGTTGAGGACACTGAAGCTTTCTTT.

The chain employs TRBV18 and TRBJ1-6; 7 bases fit TRBD1. The V segment lost 4 bases and the J segment 8 bases; nucleotides outside the gene matches: 5. The CDR3 loop spans 14 amino acids. The germline gives CDR1 KGHSH, CDR2 LQKENI. CDR3 in DNA: TGTGCCAGCTCACAGGACAGGTATTATTCACCCCTCCACTTT. Residues: CASSQDRYYSPLHF.

Here the CDR3 reads CASSPLGGNSGNTIYF. DNA of the CDR3: TGTGCCAGCAGCCCCCTCGGGGGGAACTCTGGAAACACCATATATTTT. The rearrangement joins TRBV7-8 to TRBJ1-3; tentative D call: TRBD1 (5 bases). V lost 5 bases to trimming and J lost 0 bases, with 14 bases between them. CDR1 and CDR2 (germline): SGHVS, FQNEAQ. The CDR3 runs to 16 residues.

V gene TRBV7-2 combines with J gene TRBJ1-2, with 8 bases matching TRBD1. The CDR3 runs to 17 residues. Per germline, CDR1 SGHTA and CDR2 FQGNSA. With 4 bases clipped from V and 0 bases from J, the junction kept 10 bases outside the gene matches. CDR3 amino acids: CASSSYTGTGANYGYTF. In nucleotides, the CDR3 is TGTGCCAGCAGCTCATATACCGGGACAGGAGCTAACTATGGCTACACCTTC.

The gene calls are TRBV5-6 and TRBJ2-1; 8 nucleotides align to TRBD2. Germline trimming cut 6 bases from V and 5 bases from J; bases unmatched to any gene: 10. Germline V lookup: CDR1 SGHDT, CDR2 YYEEEE. This CDR3 has 15 amino acids. The CDR3 region has the DNA TGTGCCAGCATCGAGCAGGGGCGGGGGGACAATGAGCAGTTCTTC. Translated, it gives CASIEQGRGDNEQFF.

V usage is TRBV6-5 and J usage is TRBJ1-2; possible D gene TRBD1, 6 bases. This CDR3 region has 14 residues. The V gene's germline CDR1 is MNHEY and CDR2 SVGAGI. Trimming took 5 bases from V and 4 from J, leaving 14 bases between them. CDR3 residues: CASSELTGFYGYTF. In DNA form, the CDR3 reads TGTGCCAGCAGTGAACTGACAGGATTCTATGGCTACACCTTC.

The CDR3 DNA reads TGCGCCAGCAGCTTGGATAGCGGGGTAGTCTACGAGCAGTACTTC. It encodes CASSLDSGVVYEQYF. The rearrangement uses TRBV5-1 and TRBJ2-7; the match to TRBD2 covers 8 bases. Germline V gene data show CDR1 as SGHRS and CDR2 as YFSETQ. V was pared by 0 bases and J by 3 bases, with 5 bases of the junction left unmatched. CDR3 length equals 15 residues.

DNA for the CDR3: TGTGCCAGCGGTATTAGTAGCGGGGTCTACAATGAGCAGTTCTTC. It encodes CASGISSGVYNEQFF. The rearrangement links TRBV27 to TRBJ2-1, with 8 bases aligning to TRBD2. This CDR3 comprises 15 residues. Losses at the gene ends were 8 bases for V and 3 bases for J; bases not matched to a gene: 9. Germline assignment: CDR1 MNHEY and CDR2 SMNVEV (reference sequence).